A single sample gave rise to the 22 T cell receptor beta chains below, sequenced in a study of T cell responses to AZD1222 COVID-19 vaccine. TCRdb's copy holds only in-frame clones and misses some; the assay was immunoSEQ multiplex PCR. The table includes over 85,000 clones, about 89% detected once. The sample was peripheral blood, taken on day 0 of AZD1222 vaccination. The receptors shown here come from an adult in good health.

The V gene is TRBV19, the J gene TRBJ1-1, with 7 positions matching TRBD1. Trimming at V came to 4 bases and at J to 1 base, leaving 9 bases not matched to a gene. This CDR3 spans 16 amino acids. CDR1 is LNHDA, CDR2 SQIVND, per germline (reference sequence). The CDR3 DNA is TGTGCCAGTAGTAGGAGGACAGGAGGGGAGAACACTGAAGCTTTCTTT. Amino acids: CASSRRTGGENTEAFF.

This chain links TRBV4-1 with TRBJ1-2; D perhaps matches TRBD1 (5 bases). Germline V lookup: CDR1 MGHRA, CDR2 YSYEKL. CDR3 length: 15 residues. The V end was cut by 0 bases, the J end by 3 bases, with 11 bases between. This chain's CDR3 is CASSQDIQAYYGYTF. In DNA form, the CDR3 reads TGCGCCAGCAGCCAAGATATACAGGCCTACTATGGCTACACCTTC.

The chain has TRBV7-2 and TRBJ2-1; D ambiguous. The V gene's germline CDR1 is SGHTA and CDR2 FQGNSA. The V gene lost 3 bases and the J gene lost 0 bases, with 9 bases spanning the gap. The CDR3 has 15 residues. The CDR3 nucleotides are TGTGCCAGCAGCTTCAGAAGCAGCTCCTACAATGAGCAGTTCTTC. The encoded protein is CASSFRSSSYNEQFF.

The chain combines TRBV5-1 with TRBJ1-1; D not resolved. The CDR3 contains 12 residues. Trimming took off 2 bases at V and 3 bases at J, with 5 bases between the two ends. The germline CDR1 and CDR2 sequences are SGHRS and YFSETQ. The CDR3 nucleotides are TGCGCCAGCAGCTTATTCGACACTGAAGCTTTCTTT. It specifies CASSLFDTEAFF. The full variable domain, its missing parts supplied by reference TRBV5-1 and TRBJ1-1, is KAGVTQTPRYLIKTRGQQVTLSCSPISGHRSVSWYQQTPGQGLQFLFEYFSETQRNKGNFPGRFSGRQFSNSRSEMNVSTLELGDSALYLCASSLFDTEAFFGQGTRLTVV.

The chain links TRBV9 to TRBJ1-4, with D hard to call. CDR1 SGDLS and CDR2 YYNGEE come from the germline V gene. CDR3 size: 15 residues. Trimming took 2 bases from V and 7 from J, leaving 15 bases between them. CDR3 amino acids: CASSVGETTPEKLFF. In nucleotides, the CDR3 is TGTGCCAGCAGCGTTGGTGAGACAACTCCTGAAAAACTGTTTTTT.

The genes are TRBV30 and TRBJ1-2; no clear D. Per germline, CDR1 GTSNPN and CDR2 SVGIG (reference sequence). Between the trimmed V and J ends, which lost 3 bases and 0 bases, there was a span of 8 bases. The CDR3 loop spans 13 amino acids. Written as DNA, the CDR3 is TGTGCCTGGAGGACAAAAGCTAACTATGGCTACACCTTC. Protein sequence: CAWRTKANYGYTF.

The chain employs TRBV3-1 (or the pseudogene TRBV3-2) and TRBJ2-5; 7 bases are a match to TRBD2. The V gene's germline CDR1 is LGHDT and CDR2 YNNKEL (reference sequence). After removal of 1 base from V and 3 bases from J, the junction contained 8 bases not matched to a gene. There are 16 residues in the CDR3. The DNA for the CDR3 is TGTGCCAGCAGCCAAGCAACAGCGGGGAGGGAAGAGACCCAGTACTTC. It is translated as CASSQATAGREETQYF.

CDR3 sequence (DNA): TGCGCCAGCAGCCAAGCCTATAAGAGCGAGCAGTACTTC. Translated: CASSQAYKSEQYF. The V and J genes are TRBV4-3 and TRBJ2-7; D unclear. Germline V gene sequence: CDR1 LGHNA, CDR2 YSLEER. V was shortened by 1 base and J by 6 bases, with 10 bases between the two germline ends. The CDR3 runs 13 residues.

The rearrangement uses TRBV4-3 and TRBJ2-2; possible D gene TRBD1, 7 bases. Germline V gives CDR1 LGHNA, CDR2 YSLEER. The V gene lost 1 base and the J gene lost 5 bases, with 14 bases spanning the gap. CDR3 length: 16 residues. CDR3 loop: CASSQGQGGRTGELFF. In nucleotides, the CDR3 is TGCGCCAGCAGCCAAGGACAGGGAGGAAGGACCGGGGAGCTGTTTTTT.

The rearrangement links TRBV5-8 to TRBJ1-2, with TRBD1 identical over 9 bases. The ends lost 2 bases at V and 5 bases at J; junction bases unmatched: 4. The CDR3 loop spans 14 amino acids. The germline V gene has CDR1 SGHTS and CDR2 YDEGEE. CDR3 in amino acids: CASSFADRGYGYTF. DNA for the CDR3: TGTGCCAGCAGCTTCGCCGACAGGGGGTATGGCTACACCTTC.

The chain employs TRBV10-3 and TRBJ2-1, with 10 bases matching TRBD2. Per germline, CDR1 ENHRY and CDR2 SYGVKD. V trimming: 2 bases; J trimming: 15 bases; junction bases outside the gene matches: 13. CDR3 length: 15 amino acids. This CDR3 is CAISEGVVPSGSRFF. In nucleotides, the CDR3 is TGTGCCATCAGTGAGGGGGTGGTCCCTAGCGGGAGTCGGTTCTTC.

V gene TRBV4-3 combines with J gene TRBJ1-5; TRBD1 is a possible D gene (5 bases). V shed 0 bases and J shed 3 bases, with 9 bases lying between them. The CDR3 runs 15 residues. CDR1 is LGHNA, CDR2 YSLEER, per germline. The CDR3 spells CASSQDWGSNQPQHF. In DNA, the CDR3 is TGCGCCAGCAGCCAAGACTGGGGGTCCAATCAGCCCCAGCATTTT.

The genes are TRBV7-3 and TRBJ2-6; 9 nucleotides agree with TRBD1. The CDR3 extends over 16 amino acids. Germline CDR1 reads SGHTA; CDR2 reads FQGTGA. V shed 4 bases and J 3 bases; nucleotides not matched to a gene: 4. This CDR3 reads CASSSTGGVGANVLTF. CDR3 DNA sequence: TGTGCCAGCAGCTCAACAGGGGGCGTTGGGGCCAACGTCCTGACTTTC.

Only one count was recorded for this clone. This chain links TRBV6-5 with TRBJ1-3; D is unresolved. Germline lookup yields CDR1 MNHEY and CDR2 SVGAGI. The CDR3 covers 13 residues. Trimming removed 6 bases from V and 1 base from J, with 7 bases in between. Here the CDR3 reads CASSQLSGNTIYF. The CDR3 DNA reads as TGTGCCAGCAGCCAACTGTCTGGAAACACCATATATTTT.

V and J are TRBV28 and TRBJ1-5; D is possibly TRBD1 (5 bases). This CDR3 comprises 13 residues. Trimming removed 6 bases at V and 7 bases at J, with 13 bases between. The germline gives CDR1 MDHEN, CDR2 SYDVKM. CDR3 sequence reads: CASRSGTGQPQHF. The CDR3 DNA is TGTGCCAGCAGATCAGGGACGGGGCAGCCCCAGCATTTT.

V is TRBV7-2 and J is TRBJ1-6; TRBD1 is a possible D gene (5 bases). CDR3 length equals 13 residues. The germline CDR1 and CDR2 sequences are SGHTA and FQGNSA. Trimming shortened V by 7 bases and J by 9 bases, and 13 bases separated the two germline ends. The CDR3 bases are TGTGCCAGCACCCTGCCGGGGGTTTCACCCCTCCACTTT. This translates into CASTLPGVSPLHF.

In its sample, this clone was seen once. J is TRBJ1-2 and V is TRBV5-1; 8 bases are a match to TRBD1. CDR3 length equals 14 residues. With V trimmed by 5 bases and J by 4 bases, 7 bases remained unmatched. Germline values: CDR1 SGHRS, CDR2 YFSETQ. The CDR3 here is CASRLGTGAYGYTF. CDR3 in DNA: TGCGCCAGCAGGCTAGGGACAGGTGCCTATGGCTACACCTTC. Combining the CDR3 with reference TRBV5-1 and TRBJ1-2 gives the whole variable domain KAGVTQTPRYLIKTRGQQVTLSCSPISGHRSVSWYQQTPGQGLQFLFEYFSETQRNKGNFPGRFSGRQFSNSRSEMNVSTLELGDSALYLCASRLGTGAYGYTFGSGTRLTVV.

This chain connects TRBV28 to TRBJ2-7, with D possibly being TRBD1 (6 bases). Germline CDR1 is MDHEN and CDR2 is SYDVKM. The V end was cut by 3 bases, the J end by 1 base, with 13 bases between. The CDR3 consists of 15 residues. The CDR3 bases are TGTGCCAGCAGTTTCGGGACACTGTCATCCTACGAGCAGTACTTC. Translating it yields CASSFGTLSSYEQYF.

The chain links TRBV29-1 to TRBJ1-5; D gene unclear. The CDR3 is 12 amino acids. Trimming shortened V by 1 base and J by 7 bases, and 8 bases separated the two germline ends. Germline CDR1 reads SQVTM; CDR2 reads ANQGSEA. CDR3 in DNA: TGCAGCGTTGAAGGAGTGGAACAGCCCCAGCATTTT. As protein: CSVEGVEQPQHF.

The gene calls are TRBV29-1 and TRBJ1-1, with D perhaps TRBD1 (6 bases). The CDR3 is made up of 13 amino acids. V lost 6 bases, J lost 2 bases, and 13 bases lay in between. CDR1 is SQVTM, CDR2 ANQGSEA, per germline. The CDR3 loop is CSVLGQINTEAFF. CDR3 bases: TGCAGCGTACTCGGACAGATTAACACTGAAGCTTTCTTT.

This clone was picked up a small number of times. The chain links TRBV6-5 to TRBJ2-1, with TRBD2 matching 7 bases. The CDR3 loop spans 14 amino acids. V was clipped by 7 bases and J by 1 base; unmatched bases: 4. The V gene's germline CDR1 is MNHEY and CDR2 SVGAGI. CDR3 loop: CASTPGGSYNEQFF. The CDR3 nucleotides read TGTGCCAGCACGCCCGGGGGGTCCTACAATGAGCAGTTCTTC.

The rearrangement links TRBV2 to TRBJ2-7; D is ambiguous. Trimming took off 3 bases at V and 4 bases at J, with 16 bases between the two ends. CDR3 size: 15 residues. CDR1 and CDR2 (germline): SNHLY, FYNNEI. CDR3 in DNA: TGTGCCAGCAGTGAGAATAGTAACAGCTATTACGAGCAGTACTTC. Translation gives CASSENSNSYYEQYF. The complete variable domain, with remaining parts taken from reference TRBV2 and TRBJ2-7, reads EPEVTQTPSHQVTQMGQEVILRCVPISNHLYFYWYRQILGQKVEFLVSFYNNEISEKSEIFDDQFSVERPDGSNFTLKIRSTKLEDSAMYFCASSENSNSYYEQYFGPGTRLTVT.